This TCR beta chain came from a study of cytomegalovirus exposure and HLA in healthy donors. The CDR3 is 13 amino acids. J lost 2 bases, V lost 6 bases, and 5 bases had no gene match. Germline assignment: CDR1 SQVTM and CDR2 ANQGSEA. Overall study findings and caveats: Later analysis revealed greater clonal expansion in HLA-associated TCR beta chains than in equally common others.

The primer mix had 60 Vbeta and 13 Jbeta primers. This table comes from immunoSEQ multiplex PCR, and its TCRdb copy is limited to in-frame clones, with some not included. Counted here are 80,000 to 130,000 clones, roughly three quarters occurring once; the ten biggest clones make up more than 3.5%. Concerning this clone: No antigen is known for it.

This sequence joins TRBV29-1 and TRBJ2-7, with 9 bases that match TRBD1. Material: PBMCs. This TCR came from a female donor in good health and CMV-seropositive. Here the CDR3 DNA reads TGCAGCGTAAAAGGGACAGGGACCTACGAGCAGTACTTC. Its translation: CSVKGTGTYEQYF.